This TCR beta chain stems from a study of read filtering for tumor transcriptome and immune sequencing. As for the study in general: By R-ISS, stages I, II and III held approximately 8, 16 and 7 patients. Points from the study as a whole: Approximately 82% of IR-seq clonotypes had one read, totaling around 3.3% of reads; RNA-seq: 74.6% and 44.6%. Even smaller IR-seq throughput identified most shared clonotypes.

From roughly 390 ng of RNA, a library with molecular barcoded alpha/delta and beta/gamma adaptors was made. TCRdb reprocessed the reads via MiXCR and lists one record per CDR3 protein. This table has over 45,000 distinct CDR3 sequences, roughly 20% appearing once. This clonotype was observed at least ten times. What it binds is unknown. This receptor was obtained from a donor at least 40 years old with multiple myeloma. Sample: a population of CD138-negative cells sorted from bone marrow.

CDR3 residues: CASSFPPGQGAGGAEAFF. CDR3 nucleotide sequence: TGTGCCAGCAGTTTCCCTCCGGGACAGGGGGCCGGCGGGGCTGAAGCTTTCTTT. This chain connects TRBV6-6 to TRBJ1-1; 12 bases line up with TRBD1. This CDR3 spans 18 amino acids. Germline V gene data show CDR1 as MNHNY and CDR2 as SVGAGI (reference sequence). After removal of 4 bases from V and 6 bases from J, the junction contained 15 bases not matched to a gene.